Listed below are T cell receptor beta chains from one sample, sequenced in a study of CD8 T cells in Susac syndrome. TCRdb reprocessed the immunoSEQ multiplex PCR reads with MiXCR, giving one entry per CDR3 protein. The sample shows more than 200,000 distinct CDR3 sequences, around 93% of them seen only once. The sample consisted of CD4+ T cells from PBMCs. The receptors originated from a human donor with Susac syndrome. The CDR3 runs from the conserved cysteine through the conserved F or W. D genes are given only for firm matches. A clone size is listed for some rows: how often the clone was seen (once, few, many), or a class if it is expanded.

clone_size,v_call,j_call,d_call,cdr3_nt,cdr3_aa
-,TRBV20-1,TRBJ2-5,TRBD1,TGCAGTGTGACAGGGAGCGAAGAGACCCAGTACTTC,CSVTGSEETQYF
-,TRBV20-1,TRBJ2-1,TRBD1,TGCAGTGCTAGAGACAGGGGGTTCAATGAGCAGTTCTTC,CSARDRGFNEQFF
-,TRBV20-1,TRBJ1-1,-,TGCAGTGCGAGGCGGCAGGGATTGTACACTGAAGCTTTCTTT,CSARRQGLYTEAFF
-,TRBV3-1,TRBJ2-7,-,TGTGCCAGCAGCCACTTACCACGGCAGGACAGACCATCCTACGAGCAGTACTTC,CASSHLPRQDRPSYEQYF
-,TRBV23-1,TRBJ1-1,-,TGCGCCAGCAGTCAGGCCTATGAGAGGGCTGAAGCTTTCTTT,CASSQAYERAEAFF
-,TRBV9,TRBJ2-1,-,TGTGCCAGCAGCTTTTCGACTTACAATGAGCAGTTCTTC,CASSFSTYNEQFF
-,TRBV12-3/TRBV12-4,TRBJ1-1,TRBD1,TGTGCCAGCAGGCGACAGGGCGGGGCGGTGACCACTGAAGCTTTCTTT,CASRRQGGAVTTEAFF
few,TRBV4-1,TRBJ1-2,-,TGCGCCAGCAGCCAAGATTCGGGGCATGGCTACACCTTC,CASSQDSGHGYTF
-,TRBV25-1,TRBJ1-1,-,TGTGCCAGCAGTGAATGGGGGGAAGGGACTGAAGCTTTCTTT,CASSEWGEGTEAFF
once,TRBV3-1,TRBJ1-1,-,TGTGCCAGCAGCCAACAGGGAGCGGCTTTCTTT,CASSQQGAAFF
-,TRBV20-1,TRBJ2-1,-,TGCAGTGCTGGATTAGATTTCTACAATGAGCAGTTCTTC,CSAGLDFYNEQFF
-,TRBV14,TRBJ2-7,-,TGTGCCAGCAGCCAAGATCATAGGGACCCCTACGAGCAGTACTTC,CASSQDHRDPYEQYF
-,TRBV4-3,TRBJ2-1,-,TGCGCCAGCAGCCAGACAGAACGGGGGCAATTCAGAGATGAGCAGTTCTTC,CASSQTERGQFRDEQFF
-,TRBV6-5,TRBJ2-5,TRBD2,TGTGCCAGCAGTTCGCGGGGGGGGTACCAAGAGACCCAGTACTTC,CASSSRGGYQETQYF
-,TRBV12-3/TRBV12-4,TRBJ1-6,TRBD1,TGTGCCAGCAGCCGGGGACAGAATTCACCCCTCCACTTT,CASSRGQNSPLHF
-,TRBV6-1,TRBJ2-3,-,TGTGCCAGCTACGAGGATAGCACAGATACGCAGTATTTT,CASYEDSTDTQYF
-,TRBV3-1,TRBJ2-2,-,TGTGCCAGCAGCCAAGCAGGGCCGAACACCGGGGAGCTGTTTTTT,CASSQAGPNTGELFF
few,TRBV28,TRBJ1-5,-,TGTGCCAGCAGTTTATCTAGGGACCAGCCCCAGCATTTT,CASSLSRDQPQHF
-,TRBV20-1,TRBJ1-6,TRBD1,TGCAGTGCTAGGGCGGCAGGGGGGTATTCACCCCTCCACTTT,CSARAAGGYSPLHF
-,TRBV7-8,TRBJ2-1,-,TGTGCCAGCAGCTTACAGGGCTATGAGCAGTTCTTC,CASSLQGYEQFF
-,TRBV11-2,TRBJ1-6,TRBD1,TGTGCCAGCAGCTTAGCGGGACAGGTCCATTCACCCCTCCACTTT,CASSLAGQVHSPLHF
-,TRBV3-1,TRBJ2-7,-,TGTGCCAGCAGCCATCAGGGATCCTACGAGCAGTACTTC,CASSHQGSYEQYF
-,TRBV28,TRBJ1-5,-,TGTGCCAGCAGTGGCGCTTGGGGGGCAAGGGAGCCCCAGCATTTT,CASSGAWGAREPQHF
-,TRBV6-5,TRBJ2-7,-,TGTGCCAGCACCCCAACAGGGTTATCATACGAGCAGTACTTC,CASTPTGLSYEQYF
-,TRBV10-3,TRBJ2-7,TRBD1,TGTGCCATCAGAGATTCAGGGGGACAGGTCTACGAGCAGTACTTC,CAIRDSGGQVYEQYF
-,TRBV20-1,TRBJ2-3,-,TGCAGTGCGCCAAGGACGGGAAATTTGTATACGCAGTATTTT,CSAPRTGNLYTQYF
-,TRBV6-5,TRBJ2-5,TRBD1,TGTGCCAGCAGTACCGGGACAGGGTATCAAGAGACCCAGTACTTC,CASSTGTGYQETQYF
-,TRBV4-3,TRBJ1-2,-,TGCGCCAGCAGCCAAGATCGTACAGGAGGTGGCTACACCTTC,CASSQDRTGGGYTF
-,TRBV30,TRBJ1-5,TRBD1,TGTGCCTGGAGTAGGGGGACAGACAATCAGCCCCAGCATTTT,CAWSRGTDNQPQHF
-,TRBV29-1,TRBJ2-3,-,TGCAGCGCGCGACTAGGCGATACGCAGTATTTT,CSARLGDTQYF
-,TRBV20-1,TRBJ1-2,-,TGCAGTGCTCCCACCGATTCGAACGGCTACACCTTC,CSAPTDSNGYTF
-,TRBV5-1,TRBJ1-1,-,TGTGCCAGCAGCTTGGACACTGAAGCTTTCTTT,CASSLDTEAFF
once,TRBV5-1,TRBJ2-7,TRBD1,TGCGCCAGTCGAAGGGACAGTGGGTCCTACGAGCAGTACTTC,CASRRDSGSYEQYF
-,TRBV29-1,TRBJ2-2,-,TGCAGCGTCCCGGGGCCGACCGGGGAGCTGTTTTTT,CSVPGPTGELFF
-,TRBV4-3,TRBJ1-1,-,TGCGCCAGCAGCCAAGATTTTTCCGGTATGGCTTTCTTT,CASSQDFSGMAFF
once,TRBV7-9,TRBJ2-5,-,TGTGCCAGCAGCTTAGGAGTACAGACCCAGTACTTC,CASSLGVQTQYF
once,TRBV6-1,TRBJ1-5,TRBD1,TGTGCCAGCAGCGTCAACAGGGGAGGGCAGCCCCAGCATTTT,CASSVNRGGQPQHF
-,TRBV2,TRBJ1-5,TRBD1,TGTGCCAGCACCCCCGGACAGGGGGCTTATAGCAATCAGCCCCAGCATTTT,CASTPGQGAYSNQPQHF
-,TRBV5-6,TRBJ1-2,-,TGTGCCAGCAGCTTGGATGGGAAAAACTATGGCTACACCTTC,CASSLDGKNYGYTF
-,TRBV20-1,TRBJ1-2,-,TGCAGTGCCCGGGAAGGATCCGGGGCCAGGGGCTTAGAGGGCTACACCTTC,CSAREGSGARGLEGYTF
-,TRBV20-1,TRBJ2-1,TRBD1,TGCAGTGCCCCCCGGGACAGGGTCTTTGGCAATGAGCAGTTCTTC,CSAPRDRVFGNEQFF
-,TRBV20-1,TRBJ1-1,-,TGCAGTGCTAGAGTTCAACAGGAGATCGGAGCTTTCTTT,CSARVQQEIGAFF
-,TRBV7-9,TRBJ2-3,TRBD1,TGTGCCAGCAGCTTAGGGGACAGGGGGCTCTGGGGCACAGATACGCAGTATTTT,CASSLGDRGLWGTDTQYF
-,TRBV7-2,TRBJ1-6,-,TGTGCCAGCAGCTTAAGTACACCCCTCCACTTT,CASSLSTPLHF
-,TRBV20-1,TRBJ2-3,-,TGCAGTGCTCACCCCGGGACCAACGGTGCAGATACGCAGTATTTT,CSAHPGTNGADTQYF
-,TRBV19,TRBJ1-2,-,TGTGCCAGTAGTATAGCAACGGAGAGCGGCTACACCTTC,CASSIATESGYTF
-,TRBV2,TRBJ1-2,-,TGTGCCAGCAGTGAGGAAATATCTACCTTC,CASSEEISTF
-,TRBV6-2/TRBV6-3,TRBJ2-7,-,TGTGCCAGCAGTCGGACAAGCTACGAGCAGTACTTC,CASSRTSYEQYF
-,TRBV7-2,TRBJ2-5,-,TGTGCCAGCAACCAAGGACAGCCACAAGAGACCCAGTACTTC,CASNQGQPQETQYF
-,TRBV12-3/TRBV12-4,TRBJ1-5,TRBD1,TGTGCCAGCAGTCCCTCCGGGACAGGGCTCAATCAGCCCCAGCATTTT,CASSPSGTGLNQPQHF
once,TRBV9,TRBJ2-2,-,TGTGCCAGCCGAGGTGGGGGGAACACCGGGGAGCTGTTTTTT,CASRGGGNTGELFF
-,TRBV18,TRBJ2-1,-,TGTGCCAGCTCACCAATCCTCGGCAATGAGCAGTTCTTC,CASSPILGNEQFF
-,TRBV12-2,TRBJ1-6,-,TGTGCAAGTCGCTCCGGGACAGGGTTGTCACCCCTCCACTTT,CASRSGTGLSPLHF
-,TRBV29-1,TRBJ2-1,-,TGCAGCGTTGATCAGGGGGGGACCTACAATGAGCAGTTCTTC,CSVDQGGTYNEQFF